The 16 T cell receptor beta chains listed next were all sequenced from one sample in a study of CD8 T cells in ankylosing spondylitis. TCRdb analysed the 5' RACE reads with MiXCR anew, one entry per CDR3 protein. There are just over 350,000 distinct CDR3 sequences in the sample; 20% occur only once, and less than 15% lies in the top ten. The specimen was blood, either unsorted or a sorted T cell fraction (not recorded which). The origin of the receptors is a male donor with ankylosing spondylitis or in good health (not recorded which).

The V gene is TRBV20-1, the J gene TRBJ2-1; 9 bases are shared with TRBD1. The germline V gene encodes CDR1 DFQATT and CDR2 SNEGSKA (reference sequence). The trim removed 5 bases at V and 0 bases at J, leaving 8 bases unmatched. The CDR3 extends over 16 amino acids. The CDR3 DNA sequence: TGCAGTGCTCTATCGGACAGGGGCAGCTCCTACAATGAGCAGTTCTTC. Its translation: CSALSDRGSSYNEQFF.

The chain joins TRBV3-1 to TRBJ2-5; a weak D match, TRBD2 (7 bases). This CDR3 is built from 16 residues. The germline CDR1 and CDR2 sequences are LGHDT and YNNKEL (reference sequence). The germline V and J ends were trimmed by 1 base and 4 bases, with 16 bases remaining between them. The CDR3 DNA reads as TGTGCCAGCAGCCAAGCGGGGGGCCTAAATTCAGAGACCCAGTACTTC. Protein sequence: CASSQAGGLNSETQYF.

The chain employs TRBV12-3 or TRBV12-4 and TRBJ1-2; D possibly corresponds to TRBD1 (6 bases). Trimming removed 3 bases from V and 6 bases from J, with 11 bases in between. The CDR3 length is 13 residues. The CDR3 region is CASSLGTLDGYTF. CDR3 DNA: TGTGCCAGCAGTTTGGGGACACTTGATGGCTACACCTTC.

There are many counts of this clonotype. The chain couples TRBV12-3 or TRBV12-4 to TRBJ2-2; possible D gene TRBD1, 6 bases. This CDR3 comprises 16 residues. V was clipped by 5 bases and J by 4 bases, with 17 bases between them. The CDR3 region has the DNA TGTGCCAGCAGTGCTGCGAACCAGGGGCCCACCGGGGAGCTGTTTTTT. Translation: CASSAANQGPTGELFF.

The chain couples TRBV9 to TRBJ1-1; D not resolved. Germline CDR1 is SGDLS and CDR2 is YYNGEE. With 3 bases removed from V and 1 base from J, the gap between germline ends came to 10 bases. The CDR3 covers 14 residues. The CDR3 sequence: CASSGRGGNTEAFF. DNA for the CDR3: TGTGCCAGCAGCGGACGGGGAGGGAACACTGAAGCTTTCTTT. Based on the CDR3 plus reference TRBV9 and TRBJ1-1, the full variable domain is DSGVTQTPKHLITATGQRVTLRCSPRSGDLSVYWYQQSLDQGLQFLIQYYNGEERAKGNILERFSAQQFPDLHSELNLSSLELGDSALYFCASSGRGGNTEAFFGQGTRLTVV.

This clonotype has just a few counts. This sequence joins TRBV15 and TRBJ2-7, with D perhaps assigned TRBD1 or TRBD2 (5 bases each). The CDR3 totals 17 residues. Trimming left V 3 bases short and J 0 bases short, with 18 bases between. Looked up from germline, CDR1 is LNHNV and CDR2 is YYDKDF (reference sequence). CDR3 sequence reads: CATSSSWQGGSSYEQYF. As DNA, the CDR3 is TGTGCCACCAGCAGCTCCTGGCAGGGTGGGAGCTCCTACGAGCAGTACTTC.

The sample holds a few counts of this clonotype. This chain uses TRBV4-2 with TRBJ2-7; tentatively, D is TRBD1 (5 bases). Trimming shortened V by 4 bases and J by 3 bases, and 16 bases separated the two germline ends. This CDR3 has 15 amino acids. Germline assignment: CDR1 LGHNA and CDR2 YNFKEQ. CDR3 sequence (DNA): TGTGCCAGCAGCCGCGGTACAGGACAAATCTACGAGCAGTACTTC. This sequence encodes CASSRGTGQIYEQYF.

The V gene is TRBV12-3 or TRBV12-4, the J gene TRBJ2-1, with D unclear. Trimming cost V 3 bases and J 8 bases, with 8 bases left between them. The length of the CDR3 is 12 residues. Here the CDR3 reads CASSFGLDEQFF. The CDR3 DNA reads TGTGCCAGCAGTTTTGGCCTCGATGAGCAGTTCTTC.

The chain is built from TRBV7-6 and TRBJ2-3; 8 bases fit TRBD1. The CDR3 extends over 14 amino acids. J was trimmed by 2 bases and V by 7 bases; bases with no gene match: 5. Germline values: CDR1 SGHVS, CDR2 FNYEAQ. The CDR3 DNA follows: TGTGCCAGCACCTGGACAGGGTCCACAGATACGCAGTATTTT. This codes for CASTWTGSTDTQYF. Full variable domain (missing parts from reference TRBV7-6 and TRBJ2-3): GAGVSQSPRYKVTKRGQDVALRCDPISGHVSLYWYRQALGQGPEFLTYFNYEAQQDKSGLPNDRFSAERPEGSISTLTIQRTEQRDSAMYRCASTWTGSTDTQYFGPGTRLTVL.

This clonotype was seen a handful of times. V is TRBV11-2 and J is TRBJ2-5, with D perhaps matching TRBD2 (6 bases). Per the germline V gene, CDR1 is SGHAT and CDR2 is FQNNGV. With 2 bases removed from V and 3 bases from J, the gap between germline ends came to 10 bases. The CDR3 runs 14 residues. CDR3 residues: CASSLLWGEETQYF. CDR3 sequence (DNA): TGTGCCAGCAGCTTACTGTGGGGGGAAGAGACCCAGTACTTC.

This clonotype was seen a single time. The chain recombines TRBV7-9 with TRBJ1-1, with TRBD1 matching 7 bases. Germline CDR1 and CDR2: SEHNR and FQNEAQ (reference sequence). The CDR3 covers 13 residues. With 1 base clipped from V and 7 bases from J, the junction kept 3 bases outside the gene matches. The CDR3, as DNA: TGTGCCAGCAGCTTAGTGACAGGGCATGAAGCTTTCTTT. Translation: CASSLVTGHEAFF.

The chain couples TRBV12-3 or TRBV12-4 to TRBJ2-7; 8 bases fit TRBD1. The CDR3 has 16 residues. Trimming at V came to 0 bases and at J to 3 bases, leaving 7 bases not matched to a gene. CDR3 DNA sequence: TGTGCCAGCAGTTTAGCTTCGGCAGGGGGCTTCTACGAGCAGTACTTC. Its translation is CASSLASAGGFYEQYF.

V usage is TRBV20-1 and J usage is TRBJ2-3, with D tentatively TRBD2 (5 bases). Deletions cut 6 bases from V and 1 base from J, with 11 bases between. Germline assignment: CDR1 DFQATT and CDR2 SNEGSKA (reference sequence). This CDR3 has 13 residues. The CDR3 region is CSAVDLGTDTQYF. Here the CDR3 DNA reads TGCAGTGCGGTGGACTTGGGCACAGATACGCAGTATTTT.

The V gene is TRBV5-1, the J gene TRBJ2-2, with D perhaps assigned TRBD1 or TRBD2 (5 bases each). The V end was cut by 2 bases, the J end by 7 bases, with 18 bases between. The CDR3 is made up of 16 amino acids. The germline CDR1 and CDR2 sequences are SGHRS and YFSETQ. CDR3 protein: CASSFQTGTQGGELFF. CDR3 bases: TGCGCCAGCAGCTTTCAGACTGGGACCCAGGGCGGGGAGCTGTTTTTT.

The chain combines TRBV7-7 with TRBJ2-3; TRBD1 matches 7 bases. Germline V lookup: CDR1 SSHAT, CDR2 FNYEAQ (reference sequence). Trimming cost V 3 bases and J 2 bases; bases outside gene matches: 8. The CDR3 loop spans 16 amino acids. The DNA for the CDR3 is TGTGCCAGCAGCTTTAGGAAGGGGGCCGCCACAGATACGCAGTATTTT. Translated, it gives CASSFRKGAATDTQYF.

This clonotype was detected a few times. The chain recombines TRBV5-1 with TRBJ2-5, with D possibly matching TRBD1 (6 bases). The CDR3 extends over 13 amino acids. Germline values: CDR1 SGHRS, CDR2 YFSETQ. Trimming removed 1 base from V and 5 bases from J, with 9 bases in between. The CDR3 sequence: CASSLWQGETQYF. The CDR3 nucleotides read TGCGCCAGCAGCTTGTGGCAGGGGGAGACCCAGTACTTC.